The 6 T cell receptor beta chains reported below all come from one sample, sequenced in a study of cytomegalovirus exposure and HLA in healthy donors (dated by TCRdb to 2017 to 2019). Libraries were built with the immunoSEQ multiplex PCR assay. A mixture of 60 forward primers for TCR Vbeta segments and 13 reverse primers for TCR Jbeta segments was used in the multiplex PCR. TCRdb obtained this table from immuneACCESS and retained in-frame rearrangements with V and J assigned. These tables miss some clones; where compared with another copy, unresolved V genes account for less than half of the shortfall, and the remainder is unexplained. Across this sample there are around 140,000 clones, with 70% to 85% seen only once. The ten biggest clones cover approximately 1.9% of the sample. Input material: PBMCs. The receptors come from a woman aged 35 to 49 in good health and CMV-seronegative.

The chain couples TRBV6-1 to TRBJ2-2; 9 positions agree with TRBD2. The V gene's germline CDR1 is MNHNS and CDR2 SASEGT. The CDR3 is 15 residues long. With V trimmed by 8 bases and J by 1 base, 5 bases remained unmatched. The CDR3 DNA reads TGTGCCAGCCGGCGGGGGGGGCTGAACACCGGGGAGCTGTTTTTT. Translated, it gives CASRRGGLNTGELFF.

The gene calls are TRBV4-2 and TRBJ2-7, with D maybe TRBD2 (7 bases). The CDR3 loop spans 15 amino acids. CDR1 and CDR2 (germline): LGHNA, YNFKEQ. V lost 2 bases to trimming and J lost 7 bases, with 18 bases between them. CDR3 bases: TGTGCCAGCAGCCAAAAATCTGCGGGGGCCAGGGAGCAGTACTTC. It codes for CASSQKSAGAREQYF.

The chain recombines TRBV14 with TRBJ2-7; 9 bases match TRBD2. The CDR3 runs to 16 residues. The germline CDR1 and CDR2 sequences are SGHDN and FVKESK. The trim removed 0 bases at V and 2 bases at J, leaving 5 bases unmatched. CDR3 in amino acids: CASSQDPSGRTYEQYF. The CDR3 nucleotides read TGTGCCAGCAGCCAAGATCCCAGCGGGAGGACCTACGAGCAGTACTTC.

This clone has a handful of counts. V usage is TRBV5-1 and J usage is TRBJ1-2; 7 bases fit TRBD1. The CDR3 totals 15 residues. J was trimmed by 8 bases and V by 2 bases; bases with no gene match: 12. Germline lookup yields CDR1 SGHRS and CDR2 YFSETQ. The CDR3 is CASSLGGQTTDGYTF. The CDR3 DNA follows: TGCGCCAGCAGCTTAGGGGGACAGACCACCGACGGCTACACCTTC.

This rearrangement joins TRBV11-1 to TRBJ1-6, with 8 nucleotides matching TRBD1. The CDR3 covers 15 residues. V gave up 5 bases and J gave up 7 bases; unmatched junction bases: 7. The germline V gene encodes CDR1 SGHAT and CDR2 FQDESV (reference sequence). CDR3: CASSPRTGWNSPLHF. As DNA, the CDR3 is TGTGCCAGCAGCCCTCGGACAGGGTGGAATTCACCCCTCCACTTT.

This clone has just one count. The chain uses TRBV7-3 and TRBJ1-2; D uncertain. CDR1 is SGHTA, CDR2 FQGTGA, per germline. Trimming shortened V by 1 base and J by 5 bases, and 17 bases separated the two germline ends. The CDR3 has 16 residues. CDR3: CASSLNVGSEFYGYTF. In DNA, the CDR3 is TGTGCCAGCAGCTTAAATGTAGGCAGCGAATTTTATGGCTACACCTTC.